The TCR beta chain described here comes from a study of spatial heterogeneity in lung cancer. This clonotype came up many times. Antigen unknown. The CDR3 is 13 residues long. V was shortened by 3 bases and J by 8 bases, with 14 bases between the two germline ends. CDR1 MDHEN and CDR2 SYDVKM come from the germline V gene. The time point denotes: sample taken at primary tumor resection. Extraction of whole RNA from tumor, nontumor lung or frozen PBMC preceded unsorted sequencing. Study conclusions and caveats: Ubiquitous expanded tumor TCRs appeared in blood more at resection than follow-up.

Carried by each TCR cDNA molecule was a unique molecular identifier. TCRdb re-derived calls from the 5' RACE reads in MiXCR, one entry per CDR3 protein. The sample includes roughly 79,000 distinct CDR3 sequences, approximately 12% seen only once; the top ten take around 4.6%. The rearrangement links TRBV28 to TRBJ2-7; D unresolved. This clonotype originated in a male donor with early-stage non-small cell lung cancer. Sequencing used PBMCs, obtained at surgery. CDR3 region: CASSLSQIVKQYF. The CDR3 bases are TGTGCCAGCAGTTTGTCCCAAATTGTTAAGCAGTACTTC.